Listed below are T cell receptor beta chains from one sample, sequenced in a study of T cells after yellow fever vaccination. TCRdb ran MiXCR on the 5' RACE reads and lists one entry per CDR3 protein. Among around 310,000 distinct CDR3 sequences listed, roughly 9.4% were seen once. This specimen consisted of PBMCs, obtained on the day of the first yellow fever vaccination. The receptors shown here come from a man younger than 35 who received the YFV17D yellow fever vaccine. Both conserved end residues are trimmed from each CDR3. A D gene is named only where the DNA matches it firmly.

>NA|TRBV5-4|TRBJ2-3
ASSLDYSEADTQY
>NA|TRBV6-1|TRBJ1-3
ASRRLGLSGNTTY
>NA|TRBV20-1|TRBJ1-2
SASRGRRYGYT
>NA|TRBV7-9|TRBJ2-7
ASSLASVSEQY
>TRBD1|TRBV5-1|TRBJ2-7
ASSASGTAYEQY
>NA|TRBV5-5|TRBJ1-2
ASAVGQLTNYGYT
>TRBD1|TRBV29-1|TRBJ1-1
STHRGTNTEAF
>NA|TRBV4-1|TRBJ1-1
ASSLWHLRGTEAF
>TRBD2|TRBV5-1|TRBJ2-1
ASRLAGFPDEQF
>TRBD1|TRBV5-5|TRBJ2-1
ASSSGQLDEQF
>NA|TRBV7-2|TRBJ2-2
ATLQGPREGELF
>NA|TRBV5-6|TRBJ1-1
ASSLGRGFEAF
>NA|TRBV7-6|TRBJ1-4
ASSSYSGLNEKLF
>NA|TRBV7-2|TRBJ2-4
ASSHSVAKNIQY
>TRBD2|TRBV15|TRBJ2-7
ATSREGLAGHYEQS
>TRBD1|TRBV11-1|TRBJ2-1
ASSTPEPDRERANEQF
>NA|TRBV4-2|TRBJ2-3
ASSQVWAGASSTDTQY
>TRBD1|TRBV25-1|TRBJ1-2
ASSEGDRGGYT
>TRBD2|TRBV18|TRBJ2-2
ASSGLGVNTGELF
>TRBD2|TRBV29-1|TRBJ2-7
SATGLAGFNEQY
>NA|TRBV6-5|TRBJ2-3
ASSYSLGVGPDTQY
>NA|TRBV12-3/TRBV12-4|TRBJ1-5
ASSREPSSNQPQH